These 8 T cell receptor beta chains were all obtained from the same sample, sequenced in a study of T cell repertoires in cytomegalovirus infection. No antigen has been identified for these receptors. TCRdb passed the reads through MiXCR, listing each CDR3 protein once. The table has some 500,000 distinct CDR3 sequences, roughly a third seen once. The sequencing here drew on cultured PBMCs, taken from culture after CMV antigen stimulation. Every receptor here comes from a human donor in good health (CMV status not recorded). Some clones in this sample may be carry-over from other donors' samples.

This clonotype occurred a few times. V is TRBV19 and J is TRBJ1-1; the D is unclear. V shed 8 bases and J shed 0 bases, with 16 bases lying between them. The CDR3 contains 15 residues. Germline V CDR1 and CDR2: LNHDA, SQIVND (reference sequence). The CDR3 DNA is TGTGCCAGTGTTCTTGGTGGGGTCATGAACACTGAAGCTTTCTTT. Protein product: CASVLGGVMNTEAFF.

This clonotype was seen a few times. The V call is TRBV10-2, the J call TRBJ1-3; D unclear. The CDR3 spans 16 residues. The V gene's germline CDR1 is WSHSY and CDR2 SAAADI. Trimming took 3 bases from V and 3 from J, leaving 15 bases between them. The CDR3 region is CASSDNPGSIGNTIYF. For the CDR3, the DNA is TGCGCCAGCAGTGACAATCCAGGTTCCATTGGAAACACCATATATTTT.

This clonotype has only a few counts. The V call is TRBV28, the J call TRBJ1-6; TRBD1 might be the D (6 bases). The V gene's germline CDR1 is MDHEN and CDR2 SYDVKM. The CDR3 runs 14 residues. V lost 1 base and J 7 bases, leaving 8 bases between the germline ends. The CDR3 nucleotides are TGTGCCAGCAGTTTATTACAGGGCAATTCACCCCTCCACTTT. Amino acid sequence: CASSLLQGNSPLHF.

This clonotype was counted many times. The chain has TRBV7-2 and TRBJ2-7; no definite D call. V dropped 1 base and J dropped 0 bases, with 16 bases sitting between them. Germline-derived CDR1 and CDR2 are SGHTA and FQGNSA. The CDR3 has 17 amino acids. CDR3 DNA: TGTGCCAGCAGCTTAGGAGCTCGACCTCGTGCCTCCTACGAGCAGTACTTC. This translates into CASSLGARPRASYEQYF.

This clonotype was picked up many times. The V and J genes are TRBV7-6 and TRBJ2-1, with a weak D call TRBD2 (6 bases). The CDR3 covers 14 residues. Trimming took 1 base from V and 7 from J, leaving 11 bases between them. Germline CDR1 is SGHVS and CDR2 is FNYEAQ. CDR3 DNA sequence: TGTGCCAGCAGCTTAGTCCGGGGGAGGAATGAGCAGTTCTTC. Translated, it gives CASSLVRGRNEQFF.

This clonotype turned up a few times. The chain has TRBV29-1 and TRBJ2-1; 10 bases match TRBD2. This CDR3 region has 16 residues. The ends lost 7 bases at V and 5 bases at J; junction bases unmatched: 14. Germline lookup yields CDR1 SQVTM and CDR2 ANQGSEA. The CDR3 DNA reads TGCAGCGCTCTTCTAGCGGGAGTAAAGAGAGACAATGAGCAGTTCTTC. Translation gives CSALLAGVKRDNEQFF.

This clonotype showed up just a few times. The chain uses TRBV19 and TRBJ2-4; D is possibly TRBD2 (5 bases). Germline V gene data show CDR1 as LNHDA and CDR2 as SQIVND (reference sequence). CDR3 size: 16 residues. With 7 bases removed from V and 0 bases from J, the gap between germline ends came to 16 bases. The CDR3 is CASNPIGGLAKNIQYF. The CDR3 DNA reads as TGTGCCAGTAACCCCATTGGCGGACTAGCCAAAAACATTCAGTACTTC.

The chain links TRBV12-3 or TRBV12-4 to TRBJ2-5; D is possibly TRBD2 (6 bases). The V and J ends lost 3 bases and 5 bases respectively, with 13 bases between them. The CDR3 consists of 14 residues. CDR3 sequence: CASSFPGAGETQYF. Written as DNA, the CDR3 is TGTGCCAGCAGTTTCCCGGGAGCGGGTGAGACCCAGTACTTC.